Listed below are T cell receptor beta chains from one sample, sequenced in a study of glioma-infiltrating T cells after dendritic cell vaccination. Repertoires were generated with immunoSEQ multiplex PCR, while TCRdb's copy carries only in-frame clones and drops some. Counted here are tens of thousands of clones, 80% to 90% occurring once; the ten biggest clones make up 2% to 2.5%. Sequenced here: blood, sampled after dendritic cell vaccination. The source of these receptors is a human donor with glioblastoma. Both conserved end residues are part of each CDR3. The D gene is left open where the match is weak. Size tells how often a clone was seen (once, few, many) or the class of an expanded clone, and some rows leave it out.

j_gene	d_gene	abundance	v_gene	CDR3aa	CDR3nt
TRBJ2-3	.	.	TRBV28	CASSPRLDGTQYF	TGTGCCAGCAGTCCCCGACTAGACGGTACGCAGTATTTT
TRBJ1-3	TRBD1	.	TRBV11-2	CASSKRTGNLSGNTIYF	TGTGCCAGCAGCAAACGGACAGGGAACCTCTCTGGAAACACCATATATTTT
TRBJ1-4	.	.	TRBV5-6	CASSPRGGRAEKLFF	TGTGCCAGCAGCCCGAGGGGCGGGAGGGCTGAAAAACTGTTTTTT
TRBJ2-2	TRBD2	.	TRBV2	CAGAGTIDTGELFF	TGTGCCGGGGCCGGGACTATCGACACCGGGGAGCTGTTTTTT
TRBJ2-3	.	.	TRBV10-1	CASSDTGLTDTQYF	TGCGCCAGCAGCGACACCGGTCTCACAGATACGCAGTATTTT
TRBJ2-7	.	.	TRBV30	CAWSATSGTRAYYEQYF	TGTGCCTGGAGTGCAACCTCCGGGACAAGGGCTTATTACGAGCAGTACTTC
TRBJ2-1	.	.	TRBV5-6	CASSLTSWRGEQFF	TGTGCCAGCAGCTTAACTAGCTGGCGGGGTGAGCAGTTCTTC
TRBJ2-5	TRBD2	.	TRBV2	CASTSRSGAETQYF	TGTGCCAGCACCTCGAGGAGCGGGGCGGAGACCCAGTACTTC
TRBJ2-5	.	.	TRBV5-4	CASSLGGRAGGTQYF	TGTGCCAGCAGCTTGGGAGGCCGAGCCGGGGGGACCCAGTACTTC
TRBJ2-5	.	.	TRBV10-1	CASSDNRAETQYF	TGCGCCAGCAGTGACAACAGGGCGGAGACCCAGTACTTC
TRBJ1-5	.	.	TRBV15	CATSRDLIPQPQHF	TGTGCCACCAGCAGAGATCTAATACCTCAGCCCCAGCATTTT
TRBJ2-2	TRBD2	.	TRBV7-9	CASSARASGNTGELFF	TGTGCCAGCAGCGCCCGGGCTAGCGGGAACACCGGGGAGCTGTTTTTT
TRBJ2-7	.	.	TRBV6-4	CATSRDSPYEQYF	TGTGCCACCTCCAGGGACTCCCCCTACGAGCAGTACTTC
TRBJ1-1	TRBD1	.	TRBV10-3	CAISDAGGKSTEAFF	TGTGCCATCAGTGACGCAGGGGGTAAGAGCACTGAAGCTTTCTTT
TRBJ1-2	.	.	TRBV6-1	CASSEQGGYGYTF	TGTGCCAGCAGTGAACAAGGCGGCTATGGCTACACCTTC
TRBJ2-1	.	once	TRBV5-4	CASSLGQASYNEQFF	TGTGCCAGCAGCTTGGGACAGGCCTCCTACAATGAGCAGTTCTTC
TRBJ1-2	TRBD1	.	TRBV27	CASSPGQGANYGYTF	TGTGCCAGCAGTCCTGGACAGGGTGCCAACTATGGCTACACCTTC
TRBJ1-2	.	.	TRBV6-5	CASSYFQGYGYTF	TGTGCCAGCAGTTACTTTCAGGGATATGGCTACACCTTC
TRBJ2-3	TRBD2	few	TRBV7-3	CASSISGRDSTDTQYF	TGTGCCAGCAGCATTAGCGGGAGGGATAGCACAGATACGCAGTATTTT
TRBJ2-7	.	.	TRBV5-1	CASSPATGAYEQYF	TGCGCCAGCAGCCCCGCTACAGGTGCCTACGAGCAGTACTTC
TRBJ1-5	.	.	TRBV30	CAWALDSNQPQHF	TGTGCCTGGGCCCTAGATAGCAATCAGCCCCAGCATTTT
TRBJ2-3	TRBD1	once	TRBV25-1	CASSDPGQGFTSTDTQYF	TGTGCCAGCAGTGACCCGGGACAGGGGTTTACTAGCACAGATACGCAGTATTTT
TRBJ1-3	TRBD1	.	TRBV7-8	CASSYNVWTGTGNTIYF	TGTGCCAGCAGCTATAACGTCTGGACAGGGACTGGAAACACCATATATTTT
TRBJ2-1	.	.	TRBV10-1	CASSENGEQFF	TGCGCCAGCAGTGAGAACGGGGAGCAGTTCTTC
TRBJ1-2	.	.	TRBV7-2	CASSLEGGQGYGYTF	TGTGCCAGCAGCTTAGAGGGGGGGCAGGGCTATGGCTACACCTTC
TRBJ2-5	.	.	TRBV5-1	CASSLGHGQETQYF	TGCGCCAGCAGCTTAGGACACGGTCAAGAGACCCAGTACTTC
TRBJ2-7	.	.	TRBV6-1	CASSEVWGLYEQYF	TGTGCCAGCAGTGAAGTCTGGGGGCTCTACGAGCAGTACTTC
TRBJ2-7	.	.	TRBV29-1	CSVSTSVEQYF	TGCAGCGTGTCGACATCTGTCGAGCAGTACTTC
TRBJ1-2	TRBD1	.	TRBV5-1	CASSLANRGYGYTF	TGCGCCAGCAGCTTGGCGAACAGGGGCTATGGCTACACCTTC
TRBJ1-1	.	.	TRBV6-5	CASSYSIGEAFF	TGTGCCAGCAGTTACTCGATCGGTGAAGCTTTCTTT
TRBJ2-5	TRBD2	.	TRBV5-1	CASSVGGAGGRQETQYF	TGCGCCAGCAGCGTAGGAGGGGCGGGGGGCCGGCAAGAGACCCAGTACTTC
TRBJ1-4	.	few	TRBV5-4	CASSLGGGLDEKLFF	TGTGCCAGCAGCTTGGGAGGGGGATTGGATGAAAAACTGTTTTTT
TRBJ1-2	.	.	TRBV6-5	CASSSDTYGYTF	TGTGCCAGCAGTTCGGACACCTATGGCTACACCTTC
TRBJ2-5	.	.	TRBV7-9	CASSLVGSRQETQYF	TGTGCCAGCAGCTTAGTCGGGTCGCGGCAAGAGACCCAGTACTTC
TRBJ1-3	.	few	TRBV7-2	CASSPSGGRVGNTIYF	TGTGCCAGCAGCCCGTCGGGGGGGCGCGTTGGAAACACCATATATTTT
TRBJ2-5	TRBD1	.	TRBV11-2	CASSSRTGQGETQYF	TGTGCCAGCAGCTCCAGGACAGGGCAGGGTGAGACCCAGTACTTC
TRBJ1-4	.	.	TRBV5-1	CASSLATGSNEKLFF	TGCGCCAGCAGCTTAGCCACAGGGTCTAATGAAAAACTGTTTTTT
TRBJ2-7	.	once	TRBV6-6	CASSYSQGVDGYEQYF	TGTGCCAGCAGTTACTCCCAAGGGGTCGATGGTTACGAGCAGTACTTC
TRBJ2-1	TRBD2	.	TRBV5-1	CASRDRLAGVIEQFF	TGCGCCAGCCGCGACCGACTAGCGGGAGTCATTGAGCAGTTCTTC
TRBJ2-7	.	.	TRBV1	CTSSQDPRVVSPYEQYF	TGCACCAGCAGCCAAGACCCTCGAGTAGTGAGCCCCTACGAGCAGTACTTC
TRBJ2-5	TRBD2	.	TRBV13	CASSLLAGGPETQYF	TGTGCCAGCAGCCTCCTAGCGGGGGGGCCGGAGACCCAGTACTTC
TRBJ2-2	TRBD2	.	TRBV7-2	CASSLTLLAGELFF	TGTGCCAGCAGCTTAACCTTACTAGCGGGGGAGCTGTTTTTT
TRBJ1-2	TRBD1	.	TRBV18	CASSQGTVAAYGYTF	TGTGCCAGCTCACAAGGGACAGTTGCCGCCTATGGCTACACCTTC
TRBJ2-1	.	.	TRBV29-1	CSVARSEDNEQFF	TGCAGCGTTGCCCGCTCGGAGGACAATGAGCAGTTCTTC
TRBJ1-5	TRBD1	.	TRBV7-8	CASRTGQEVGQPQHF	TGTGCCAGCAGGACGGGACAGGAAGTTGGTCAGCCCCAGCATTTT
TRBJ1-2	.	few	TRBV28	CASRSGSLVYGYTF	TGTGCCAGCAGGTCCGGGTCGCTCGTCTATGGCTACACCTTC
TRBJ1-2	.	.	TRBV5-4	CASSSNIADGYTF	TGTGCCAGCAGCTCGAACATCGCGGATGGCTACACCTTC
TRBJ1-6	TRBD1	few	TRBV5-1	CASSSGQGDNSPLHF	TGCGCCAGCAGCTCGGGACAGGGTGATAATTCACCCCTCCACTTT
TRBJ2-1	TRBD2	.	TRBV19	CASTTGLAIYNEQFF	TGTGCCAGTACCACGGGACTAGCGATCTACAATGAGCAGTTCTTC
TRBJ2-2	TRBD1	once	TRBV7-3	CASSLRDRSNTGELFF	TGTGCCAGCAGCCTCCGGGACAGATCGAACACCGGGGAGCTGTTTTTT
TRBJ1-2	TRBD1	once	TRBV25-1	CASSGDRGPWDYGYTF	TGTGCCAGCAGTGGGGACAGGGGGCCTTGGGACTATGGCTACACCTTC
TRBJ2-7	TRBD1	.	TRBV4-3	CASSPDRGYEQYF	TGCGCCAGCAGCCCGGACAGGGGCTACGAGCAGTACTTC
TRBJ2-5	TRBD1	.	TRBV29-1	CSGTGTEYQETQYF	TGCAGCGGTACCGGGACAGAGTACCAAGAGACCCAGTACTTC
TRBJ2-5	.	.	TRBV6-4	CASSEVPSGTQYF	TGTGCCAGCAGTGAAGTGCCCTCGGGGACCCAGTACTTC
TRBJ2-5	TRBD2	.	TRBV7-8	CASLPREARGETQYF	TGTGCCAGCCTCCCGCGGGAGGCCCGGGGAGAGACCCAGTACTTC
TRBJ2-7	.	.	TRBV7-8	CASSLGTAPYEQYF	TGTGCCAGCAGCTTAGGGACAGCCCCCTACGAGCAGTACTTC
TRBJ1-2	TRBD1	.	TRBV5-6	CASSGGVRGLEGYTF	TGTGCCAGCAGCGGGGGAGTCAGGGGGCTGGAGGGCTACACCTTC